The present TCR beta chain was sequenced within a study of cytomegalovirus exposure and HLA in healthy donors. On the study more broadly: Across around 400 genotyped donors, over 70% landed in the Caucasian-associated ancestry cluster.

Concerning this clone itself: The antigen is not known.

60 Vbeta and 13 Jbeta primers were used in PCR. Libraries were prepared by immunoSEQ multiplex PCR; TCRdb keeps only in-frame clonotypes and omits some of them. The sample carries about 160,000 clones, 84% recorded once. The length of the CDR3 is 14 residues. The germline gives CDR1 MDHEN, CDR2 SYDVKM. V shed 3 bases, J shed 7 bases, and the junction held 4 bases outside the gene matches. Notes on the study in general: The study recorded 160 or so TCR beta chains that were cytomegalovirus-associated. Evidence from a later analysis indicated that most CMV-associated TCR beta chains looked HLA-restricted.

This chain connects TRBV28 to TRBJ1-4, with 8 bases lining up with TRBD1. The receptor comes from a man aged 25-45 years in good health and CMV-seronegative. Material for sequencing was PBMCs. The DNA of the CDR3 is TGTGCCAGCAGTTTTCCAGGGGGCTTTGAAAAACTGTTTTTT. Translating gives CASSFPGGFEKLFF.